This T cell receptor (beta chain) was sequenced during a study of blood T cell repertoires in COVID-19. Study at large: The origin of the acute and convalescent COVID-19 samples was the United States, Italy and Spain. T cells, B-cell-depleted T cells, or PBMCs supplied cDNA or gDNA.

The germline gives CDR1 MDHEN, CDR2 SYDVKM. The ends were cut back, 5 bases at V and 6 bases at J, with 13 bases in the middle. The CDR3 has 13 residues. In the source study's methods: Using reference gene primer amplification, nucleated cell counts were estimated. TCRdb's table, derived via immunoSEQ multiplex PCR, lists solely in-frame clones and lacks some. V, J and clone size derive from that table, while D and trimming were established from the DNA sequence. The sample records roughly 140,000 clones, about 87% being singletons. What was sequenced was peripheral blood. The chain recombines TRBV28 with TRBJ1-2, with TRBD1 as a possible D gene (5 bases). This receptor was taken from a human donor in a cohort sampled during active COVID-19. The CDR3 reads CASSPWTYNGYTF. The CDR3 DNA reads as TGTGCCAGCAGTCCCTGGACATATAATGGCTACACCTTC.